This record looks at one TCR beta chain sequence and its context. No cognate antigen has been identified for it. The junction does not match germline at one end; this may be a read error. CDR1 and CDR2 (LGHNA, YNFKEQ) derive from the germline V gene. The CDR3 contains 15 residues, cysteine and phenylalanine counted. Here the CDR3 DNA is all that survives: 45 bases in frame from base 1. This sample was taken from a study of blood T cells in healthy people across ages (dated by TCRdb to between 2015 and 2017). Concerning the study at large: In model experiments, roughly one uniquely barcoded TCR beta cDNA molecule per two T cells was captured by template switching. Age-related changes in TCR beta repertoire diversity were measured in the study by deep sequencing normalized with unique cDNA molecular identifiers. The donors were split into four age groups: young (average about 15 years), middle-aged (roughly 39), aged (62) and long-lived (approximately 89). To avoid experimental bias, donors of different ages were spread randomly across the sequencing lanes. Two additional independent replicas of 1 million unique cDNA reads from the same blood draw were analyzed for two donors (one aged 18 to 30 and one aged 80 or older). On the study overall, not on this receptor specifically: Observed TCR beta diversity per million T cells fell roughly linearly with age, and a significant reduction was already apparent by age around 36. Donor CMV infection status was unknown, potentially confounding age-related changes in expanded clonotypes. A strong correlation was found between observed TCR beta diversity and the percentage of naive T cells measured by flow cytometry. Since profiling was done on bulk unsorted PBMCs, naive and antigen-experienced compartments could not be conclusively compared. Estimates of total diversity from one million sequenced T cells were regarded as lower bounds and underestimates. Compared with the aged group, the long-lived group had more naive CD4+ T cells, fewer expanded clones and increased TCR diversity, suggesting age selection.

Library preparation used 5' RACE. Data came from an Illumina HiSeq 2500. A second PCR of 7 to 11 cycles was performed with a sample-barcoded 5' primer and a J-beta primer mix. Each TCR beta cDNA molecule received a unique molecular identifier from a template-switch 5' adaptor carrying 12 random nucleotides. Each sample yielded at least 3 million CDR3-containing paired-end reads. The Mint cDNA synthesis kit, primed by a TRBC-specific oligonucleotide, was used to synthesize first-strand cDNA from all RNA. Following uracil-DNA glycosylase treatment, all cDNA underwent a first 18-cycle PCR with the universal primers M1SS and BC2_uni_R. From the authors' description of their analysis: Normalization of each sample was performed by random selection of 1 million high-quality reads, each carrying a distinct molecular identifier. Instead of being binned into consensus sequences, reads with shared molecular identifiers were discarded. MiTCR, with a Q25 quality threshold and the strictest error-elimination algorithm, was used for CDR3 identification, clonotype clustering and error correction. A nonparametric unseen species model with Euler transformation was used to estimate lower-bound total TCR beta diversity. TCRdb reprocessing: public reads trimmed at Q25 with fastp, clones called with MiXCR, in-frame beta chains kept. Each CDR3 protein gets just one entry, which takes the most common genes and DNA from the rows behind it. The V and J calls reflect TCRdb's pipeline rather than the authors' work. Here the sample has 580,000 or so distinct CDR3 sequences; less than 60% occur a single time. In total, the top ten clones hold around 23% of the sample.

Donors were 39 systemically healthy Caucasian individuals from Russia aged roughly 6 to 100 years. Each donor gave ten milliliters of peripheral blood, drawn into EDTA-treated Vacutainer tubes. Ficoll-Paque density-gradient centrifugation was used to isolate PBMCs, with at least 6.5 million obtained per sample. Trizol reagent was used to extract total RNA from PBMCs, with at least 6 micrograms per sample. For every donor, flow cytometry on a PBMC aliquot measured the percentage of naive CD45RAhigh/CD27high T cells. The sequence is built from TRBV4-2 and TRBJ1-5; the D gene cannot be resolved reliably. The sequencing input was blood. The clonotype was recovered from a man older than 75 in good health. The DNA sequence follows: TGTGCCAGCAACCAAGATCCCGGAGCCCATCAGCCCCAGCATTTT. Its translation reads: CASNQDPGAHQPQHF.